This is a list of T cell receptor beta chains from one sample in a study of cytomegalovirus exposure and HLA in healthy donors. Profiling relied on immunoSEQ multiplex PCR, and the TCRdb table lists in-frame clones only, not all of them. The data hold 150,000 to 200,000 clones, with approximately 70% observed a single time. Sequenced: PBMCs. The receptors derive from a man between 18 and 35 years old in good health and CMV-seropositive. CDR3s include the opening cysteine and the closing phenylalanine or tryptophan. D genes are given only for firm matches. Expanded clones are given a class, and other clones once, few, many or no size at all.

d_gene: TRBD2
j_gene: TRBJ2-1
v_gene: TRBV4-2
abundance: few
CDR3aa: CASSFGLAGNEQFF
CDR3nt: TGTGCCAGCAGCTTCGGACTAGCGGGAAATGAGCAGTTCTTC

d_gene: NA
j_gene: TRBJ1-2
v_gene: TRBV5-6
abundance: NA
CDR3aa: CASSPLPQGSYGYTF
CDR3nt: TGTGCCAGCAGCCCACTACCTCAGGGGAGCTATGGCTACACCTTC

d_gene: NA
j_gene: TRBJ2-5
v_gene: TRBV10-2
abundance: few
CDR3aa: CASSEGPSETQYF
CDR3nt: TGCGCCAGCAGTGAGGGGCCCTCAGAGACCCAGTACTTC

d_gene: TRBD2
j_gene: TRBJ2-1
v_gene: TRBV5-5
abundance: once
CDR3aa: CASSRAGGAGNEQFF
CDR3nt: TGTGCCAGCAGCCGAGCGGGGGGAGCGGGCAATGAGCAGTTCTTC

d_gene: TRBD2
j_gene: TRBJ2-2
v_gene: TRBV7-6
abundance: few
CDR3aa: CASSLEREGPVIGELFF
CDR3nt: TGTGCCAGCAGCTTAGAGCGGGAGGGCCCCGTTATCGGGGAGCTGTTTTTT

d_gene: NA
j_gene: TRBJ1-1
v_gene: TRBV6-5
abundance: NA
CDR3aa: CAAGGGTEAFF
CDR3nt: TGTGCCGCGGGGGGCGGCACTGAAGCTTTCTTT

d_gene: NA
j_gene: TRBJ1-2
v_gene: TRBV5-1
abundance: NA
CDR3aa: CASSYNDYGYTF
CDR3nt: TGCGCCAGCAGCTACAACGACTATGGCTACACCTTC

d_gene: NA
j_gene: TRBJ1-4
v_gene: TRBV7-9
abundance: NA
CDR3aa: CASTPLLMEKLFF
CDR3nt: TGTGCCAGCACCCCCTTACTTATGGAAAAACTGTTTTTT

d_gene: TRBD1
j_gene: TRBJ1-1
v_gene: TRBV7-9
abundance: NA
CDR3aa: CASSFGQVGNTEAFF
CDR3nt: TGTGCCAGCAGCTTCGGACAGGTGGGCAACACTGAAGCTTTCTTT

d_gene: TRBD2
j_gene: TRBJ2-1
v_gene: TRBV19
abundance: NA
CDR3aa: CASSIEPSGYNEQFF
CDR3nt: TGTGCCAGTAGTATAGAGCCTAGCGGGTACAATGAGCAGTTCTTC

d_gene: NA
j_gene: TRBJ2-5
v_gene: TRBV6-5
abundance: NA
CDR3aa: CASSYGGSETQYF
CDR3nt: TGTGCCAGCAGTTATGGGGGCAGCGAGACCCAGTACTTC

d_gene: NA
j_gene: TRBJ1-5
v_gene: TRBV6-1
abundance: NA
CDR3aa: CASSAIFWGVSNQPQHF
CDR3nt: TGTGCCAGCAGTGCGATATTCTGGGGAGTAAGCAATCAGCCCCAGCATTTT

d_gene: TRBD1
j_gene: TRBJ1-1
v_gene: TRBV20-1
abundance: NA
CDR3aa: CSATGGTEAFF
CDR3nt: TGCAGTGCCACAGGGGGCACTGAAGCTTTCTTT

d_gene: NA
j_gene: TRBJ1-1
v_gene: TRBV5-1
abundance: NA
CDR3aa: CASSPPNKAGLNTEAFF
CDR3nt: TGCGCCAGCAGCCCCCCCAATAAGGCGGGTCTGAACACTGAAGCTTTCTTT

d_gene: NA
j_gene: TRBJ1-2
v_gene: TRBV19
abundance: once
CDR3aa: CASSPAGNYGYTF
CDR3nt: TGTGCCAGTAGCCCGGCAGGCAACTATGGCTACACCTTC

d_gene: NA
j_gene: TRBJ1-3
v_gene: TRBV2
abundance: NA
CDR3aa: CASSERGSGNTIYF
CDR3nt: TGTGCCAGCAGTGAGCGGGGTTCTGGAAACACCATATATTTT

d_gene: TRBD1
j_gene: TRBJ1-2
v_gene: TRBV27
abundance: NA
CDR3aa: CASRPNRGNGYTF
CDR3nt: TGTGCCAGCAGACCAAACAGGGGAAATGGCTACACCTTC

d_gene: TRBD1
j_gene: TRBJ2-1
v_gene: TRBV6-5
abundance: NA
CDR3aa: CASSYDRDRDNEQFF
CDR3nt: TGTGCCAGCAGTTACGACCGGGACAGAGACAATGAGCAGTTCTTC

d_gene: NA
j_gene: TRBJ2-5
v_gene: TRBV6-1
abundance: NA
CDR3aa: CASSDSGRTDSETQYF
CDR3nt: TGTGCCAGCAGTGACAGCGGCAGGACGGACTCAGAGACCCAGTACTTC

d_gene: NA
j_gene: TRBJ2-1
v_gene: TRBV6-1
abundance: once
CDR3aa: CASLSGSSYNEQFF
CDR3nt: TGTGCCAGCCTTAGCGGCAGCTCCTACAATGAGCAGTTCTTC

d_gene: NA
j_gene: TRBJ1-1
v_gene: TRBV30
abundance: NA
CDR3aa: CAWSGRQVRAFF
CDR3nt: TGTGCCTGGAGTGGTCGACAGGTTAGAGCTTTCTTT

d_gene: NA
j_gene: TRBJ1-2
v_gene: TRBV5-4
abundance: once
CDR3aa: CASSVDILSGYTF
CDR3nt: TGTGCCAGCAGCGTGGACATTTTGTCGGGCTACACCTTC

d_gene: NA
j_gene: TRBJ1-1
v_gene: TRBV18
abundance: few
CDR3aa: CASSPQQENTEAFF
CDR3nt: TGTGCCAGCTCACCCCAACAGGAAAACACTGAAGCTTTCTTT

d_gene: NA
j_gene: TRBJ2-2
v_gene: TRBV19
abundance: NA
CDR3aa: CASSRFAGAAGELFF
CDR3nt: TGTGCCAGTAGTAGGTTTGCAGGGGCGGCCGGGGAGCTGTTTTTT

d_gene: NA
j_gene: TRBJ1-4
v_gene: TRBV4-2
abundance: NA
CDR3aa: CASSQEVGEGREKLFF
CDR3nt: TGTGCCAGCAGCCAAGAGGTTGGGGAGGGTAGGGAAAAACTGTTTTTT

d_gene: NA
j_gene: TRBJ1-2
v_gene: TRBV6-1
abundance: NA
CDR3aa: CASSEWYSLRGYTF
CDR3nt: TGTGCCAGCAGTGAATGGTACAGTTTAAGGGGCTACACCTTC

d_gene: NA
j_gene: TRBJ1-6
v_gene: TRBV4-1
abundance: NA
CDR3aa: CASSQEGGGYSPLHF
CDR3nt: TGCGCCAGCAGCCAAGAAGGCGGGGGATATTCACCCCTCCACTTT

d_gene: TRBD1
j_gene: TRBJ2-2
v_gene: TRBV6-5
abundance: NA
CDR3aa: CASLARAGGTGELFF
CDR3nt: TGTGCCAGCCTCGCGAGGGCAGGGGGCACCGGGGAGCTGTTTTTT

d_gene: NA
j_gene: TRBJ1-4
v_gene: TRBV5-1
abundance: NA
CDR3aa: CASSIQRDEKLFF
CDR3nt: TGCGCCAGCAGTATACAGAGGGATGAAAAACTGTTTTTT

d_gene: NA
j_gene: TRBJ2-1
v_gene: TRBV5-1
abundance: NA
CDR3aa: CASSLEAGSHNEQFF
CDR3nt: TGCGCCAGCAGCTTGGAGGCGGGAAGCCACAATGAGCAGTTCTTC

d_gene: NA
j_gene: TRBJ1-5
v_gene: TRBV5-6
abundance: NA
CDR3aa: CASSVLNQPQHF
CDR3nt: TGTGCCAGCAGCGTCCTCAATCAGCCCCAGCATTTT

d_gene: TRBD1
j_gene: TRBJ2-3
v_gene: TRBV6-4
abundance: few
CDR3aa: CASSRDSKDTQYF
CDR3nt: TGTGCCAGCAGCCGGGACAGCAAAGATACGCAGTATTTT

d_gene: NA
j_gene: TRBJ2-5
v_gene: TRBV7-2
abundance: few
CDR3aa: CASSLGGWETQYF
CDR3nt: TGTGCCAGCAGCCTCGGCGGTTGGGAGACCCAGTACTTC

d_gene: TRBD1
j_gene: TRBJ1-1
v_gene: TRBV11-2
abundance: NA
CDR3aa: CASSPQGANTEAFF
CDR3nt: TGTGCCAGCAGCCCACAGGGGGCGAACACTGAAGCTTTCTTT

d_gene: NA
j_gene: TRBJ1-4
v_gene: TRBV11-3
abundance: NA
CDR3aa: CASSLGQGLNNEKLFF
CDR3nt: TGTGCCAGCAGCCTCGGGCAGGGGCTTAATAATGAAAAACTGTTTTTT

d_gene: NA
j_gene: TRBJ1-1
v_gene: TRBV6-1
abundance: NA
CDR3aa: CASSGRQNVNTEAFF
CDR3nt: TGTGCCAGCAGTGGAAGACAGAACGTGAACACTGAAGCTTTCTTT

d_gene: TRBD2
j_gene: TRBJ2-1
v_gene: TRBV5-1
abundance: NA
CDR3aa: CASSLASGTSAYNEQFF
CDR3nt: TGCGCCAGCAGCTTGGCCTCCGGGACTAGCGCTTACAATGAGCAGTTCTTC

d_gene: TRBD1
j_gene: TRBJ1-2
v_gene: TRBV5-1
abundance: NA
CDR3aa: CASRVPYRGGNYGYTF
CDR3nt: TGCGCCAGCAGGGTCCCCTACAGGGGAGGAAACTATGGCTACACCTTC

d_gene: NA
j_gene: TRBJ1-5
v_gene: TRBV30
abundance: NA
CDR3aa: CAWCTGGNQPQHF
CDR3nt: TGTGCCTGGTGTACAGGAGGCAATCAGCCCCAGCATTTT

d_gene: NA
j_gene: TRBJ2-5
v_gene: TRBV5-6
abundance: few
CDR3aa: CASSLLTGVQETQYF
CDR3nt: TGTGCCAGCAGCTTGCTGACAGGAGTCCAAGAGACCCAGTACTTC

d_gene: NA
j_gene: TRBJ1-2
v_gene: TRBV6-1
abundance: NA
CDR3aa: CASSEAPRGGGYTF
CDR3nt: TGTGCCAGCAGTGAAGCCCCCAGGGGCGGTGGCTACACCTTC

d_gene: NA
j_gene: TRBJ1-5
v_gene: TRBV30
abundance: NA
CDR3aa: CAWSGGGTFNQPQHF
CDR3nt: TGTGCCTGGAGTGGGGGAGGGACTTTCAATCAGCCCCAGCATTTT

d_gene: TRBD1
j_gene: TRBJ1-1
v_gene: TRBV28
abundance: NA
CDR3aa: CASSLWAGGFTEASF
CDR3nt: TGTGCCAGCAGTTTATGGGCAGGGGGGTTCACTGAAGCTTCCTTT

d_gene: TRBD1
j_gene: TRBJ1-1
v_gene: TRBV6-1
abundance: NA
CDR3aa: CASSARTGYNSEAFF
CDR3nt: TGTGCCAGCAGTGCCCGGACAGGGTATAATTCTGAAGCTTTCTTT

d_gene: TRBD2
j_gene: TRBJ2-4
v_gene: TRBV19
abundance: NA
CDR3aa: CASSMGGVIQYF
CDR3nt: TGTGCCAGTAGTATGGGGGGGGTCATTCAGTACTTC

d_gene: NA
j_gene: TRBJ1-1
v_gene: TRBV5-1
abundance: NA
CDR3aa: CASKQISRVDTEAFF
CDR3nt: TGCGCCAGCAAACAAATTTCTCGGGTTGACACTGAAGCTTTCTTT

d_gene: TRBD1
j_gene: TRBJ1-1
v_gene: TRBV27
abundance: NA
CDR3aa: CASSLTGVITEAFF
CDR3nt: TGTGCCAGCAGTTTAACAGGGGTGATCACTGAAGCTTTCTTT

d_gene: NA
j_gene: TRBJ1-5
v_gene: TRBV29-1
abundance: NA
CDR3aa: CSVQGGNQPQHF
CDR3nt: TGCAGCGTCCAGGGAGGGAATCAGCCCCAGCATTTT

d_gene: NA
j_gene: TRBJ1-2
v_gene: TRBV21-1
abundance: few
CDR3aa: CASSPRARALSYGYTF
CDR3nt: TGTGCCAGCAGCCCTAGGGCGAGGGCCCTGAGCTATGGCTACACCTTC

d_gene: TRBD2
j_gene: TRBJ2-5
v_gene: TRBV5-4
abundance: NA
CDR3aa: CASSFPSSGGAKETQYF
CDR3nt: TGTGCCAGCAGCTTCCCTTCTAGCGGGGGGGCCAAAGAGACCCAGTACTTC

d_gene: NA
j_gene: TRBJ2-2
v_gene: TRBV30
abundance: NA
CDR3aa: CAYRRTKNTGELFF
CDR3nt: TGTGCCTACCGACGGACAAAGAACACCGGGGAGCTGTTTTTT

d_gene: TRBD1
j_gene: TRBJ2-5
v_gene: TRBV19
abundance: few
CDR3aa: CASSIPGTGAVETQYF
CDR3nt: TGTGCCAGTAGTATACCCGGGACAGGGGCGGTAGAGACCCAGTACTTC

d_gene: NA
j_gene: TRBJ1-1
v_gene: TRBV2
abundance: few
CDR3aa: CASSRLENTEAFF
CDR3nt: TGTGCCAGCAGTAGGCTAGAGAACACTGAAGCTTTCTTT

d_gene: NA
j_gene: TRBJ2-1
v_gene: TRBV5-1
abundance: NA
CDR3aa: CASSVNSEQFF
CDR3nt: TGCGCCAGCAGCGTAAATAGTGAGCAGTTCTTC

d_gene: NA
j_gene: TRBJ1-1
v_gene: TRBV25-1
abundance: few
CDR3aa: CASSDSQGLEDTEAFF
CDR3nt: TGTGCCAGCAGTGACTCACAGGGATTGGAAGATACTGAAGCTTTCTTT

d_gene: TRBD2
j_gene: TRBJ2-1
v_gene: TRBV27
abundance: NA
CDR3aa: CASRNRAGLAGVDEQFF
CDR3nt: TGTGCCAGCAGAAACCGCGCGGGACTAGCGGGAGTGGATGAGCAGTTCTTC

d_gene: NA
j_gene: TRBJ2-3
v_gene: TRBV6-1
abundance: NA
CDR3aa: CASSPERDTQYF
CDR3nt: TGTGCCAGCAGTCCAGAAAGAGATACGCAGTATTTT